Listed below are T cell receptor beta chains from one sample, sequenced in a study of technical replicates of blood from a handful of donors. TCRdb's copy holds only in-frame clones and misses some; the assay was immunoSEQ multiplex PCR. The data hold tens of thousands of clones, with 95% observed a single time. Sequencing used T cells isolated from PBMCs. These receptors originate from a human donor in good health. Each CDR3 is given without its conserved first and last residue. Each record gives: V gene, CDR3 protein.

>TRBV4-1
ASSQPGQGTYEQY
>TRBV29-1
SVAGLTDVNYGYT
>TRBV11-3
ASSPVWSTDTQY
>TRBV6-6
ASRQMLNTEAF
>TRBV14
ASSQGTSGSDEQY
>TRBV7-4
ASSARDRRETQY
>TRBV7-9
ASSPEGGSRNNEQF
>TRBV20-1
SAMGGEQY
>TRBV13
ASSHGAGTEAF
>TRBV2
ASGTVSYNEQF
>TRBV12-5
ASGLPGVWTGTAEAF
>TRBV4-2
ASSQDKAGGPQEF
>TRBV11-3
ASSLLTNTEAF
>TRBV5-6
ASSLAPYRGAPYEQY
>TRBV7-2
ASSLGPSGPVETQY
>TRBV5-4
ASSLFSGNTGELF
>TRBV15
ATSRAYRVSEQY
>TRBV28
ASRTQGELF
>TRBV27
ASSPPAGKIGSEQY
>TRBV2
ASHGTSGEQF
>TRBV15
ATTGGGHTGELF
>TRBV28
ASSYGQGLFYEQY
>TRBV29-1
SVEDPVSSYNEQF
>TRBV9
ASSVVGGGSDEQY
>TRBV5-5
ASSLPQGVVEQY
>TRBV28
ASSLSTQLNQPQH
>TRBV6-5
ASRSGGEKLF
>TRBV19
AVKTKDRSNTGELF
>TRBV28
ASSKGSEAF
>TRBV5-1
ASSLEGRPPGNTIY
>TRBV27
ASSLSRRGAATYGYT
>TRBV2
ASSRQGTNEQF
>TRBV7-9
ASSPGTGSSYEQY
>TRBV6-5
ASSSNPGLANNEQF
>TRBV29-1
SVEDPGNGYT
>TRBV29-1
SVREGLRINEQF
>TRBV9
ASSVTENTEAF
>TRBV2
ASKGEVYEQY
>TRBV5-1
ASSFGPSREGRYEQY
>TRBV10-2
ASRGVMTEAF
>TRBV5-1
ASSLGGHYEQY
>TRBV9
ASSAGQGWETQY
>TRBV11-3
ASENGRGPEAF
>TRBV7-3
ASSLIGTRWNEQF
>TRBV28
ASSLWTGKLF
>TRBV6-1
ASSQNGPQETQY
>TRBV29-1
SVLRTSGYEQY
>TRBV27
ASRTGGTDTQY
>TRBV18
ASSPEASNQPQH
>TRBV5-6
ASSFNFGTGVQETQY
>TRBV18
ASSLTQGSQETQY
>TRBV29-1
SVGTSGGPYNEQF
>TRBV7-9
ASSFPIRTGELF
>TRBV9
ASRRETTNEKLF
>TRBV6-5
ASNRLGGNDEQF